This entry lists 17 T cell receptor beta chains sequenced from one sample in a study of CD8 T cells in Susac syndrome. An input of roughly 0.45 to 1 ug of RNA was subjected to reverse transcription using random hexamers. From the immunoSEQ multiplex PCR reads, TCRdb called clonotypes with MiXCR, one entry per CDR3 protein. The sample consists of under 200,000 distinct CDR3 sequences, approximately 95% of them appearing once. The sample consisted of CD4+ T cells from PBMCs. The receptors were gathered from a human donor in good health.

The chain links TRBV20-1 to TRBJ2-5; 8 nucleotides match TRBD1. The length of the CDR3 is 14 residues. The V segment lost 2 bases and the J segment 5 bases; nucleotides outside the gene matches: 7. Germline V CDR1 and CDR2: DFQATT, SNEGSKA (reference sequence). CDR3 region: CSARLLTGDETQYF. Written as DNA, the CDR3 is TGCAGTGCTAGACTTCTGACAGGGGATGAGACCCAGTACTTC.

The chain employs TRBV20-1 and TRBJ2-7, with D hard to call. The germline V gene has CDR1 DFQATT and CDR2 SNEGSKA (reference sequence). V lost 3 bases to trimming and J lost 5 bases, with 8 bases between them. CDR3 length: 11 residues. CDR3 sequence reads: CSASGLDEQYV. Written as DNA, the CDR3 is TGCAGTGCTAGTGGTCTAGACGAGCAGTACGTC.

The chain joins TRBV29-1 to TRBJ2-1; D is undetermined. Germline V gene lookup returns CDR1 SQVTM and CDR2 ANQGSEA. CDR3 length: 12 amino acids. Deletions cut 0 bases from V and 5 bases from J, with 5 bases between. For the CDR3, the DNA is TGCAGCGTTGAAGAGTCAGACAATGAGCAGTTCTTC. Translating gives CSVEESDNEQFF.

V is TRBV7-3 and J is TRBJ2-2; D ambiguous. The CDR3 runs to 13 residues. V gave up 2 bases and J gave up 5 bases, with 6 bases separating them. Germline V lookup: CDR1 SGHTA, CDR2 FQGTGA. The DNA of the CDR3 is TGTGCCAGCAGCTTAGAAAGAACCGGGGAGCTGTTTTTT. Translation: CASSLERTGELFF.

The CDR3 bases are TGTGCCTGGAGTGCGGGCCTAGCCAAAAACATTCAGTACTTC. Its protein is CAWSAGLAKNIQYF. The chain has TRBV30 and TRBJ2-4; D is ambiguous. Per germline, CDR1 GTSNPN and CDR2 SVGIG (reference sequence). The V and J ends lost 1 base and 0 bases respectively, with 7 bases between them. The CDR3 sequence is 14 residues long.

Concerning this clonotype itself: The germline gene is not matched at one end of the junction; a read error may be the cause. This chain joins TRBV29-1 and TRBJ2-4; tentative D call: TRBD2 (5 bases). The CDR3 totals 13 residues. The germline V gene encodes CDR1 SQVTM and CDR2 ANQGSEA. CDR3 in DNA: TGCAGCGCTGAAACCGGGACCAAAAACATTCAGTACTTC. This translates into CSAETGTKNIQYF.

The V gene is TRBV6-2 or TRBV6-3, the J gene TRBJ2-3, with a tentative D call TRBD2 (7 bases). V lost 6 bases and J lost 2, with 18 bases in between. Germline CDR1 and CDR2: MNHEY and SVGEGT. This CDR3 spans 16 amino acids. CDR3 region: CASSRGAYGNTDTQYF. For the CDR3, the DNA is TGTGCCAGCAGCCGGGGGGCGTATGGAAACACAGATACGCAGTATTTT.

This chain uses TRBV5-4 with TRBJ2-5; TRBD2 matches 7 bases. Germline V gives CDR1 SGHNT, CDR2 YYREEE (reference sequence). This CDR3 spans 13 amino acids. The trim removed 4 bases at V and 3 bases at J, leaving 3 bases unmatched. The DNA for the CDR3 is TGTGCCAGCAGCGCCCTAGCGGAAGAGACCCAGTACTTC. Protein product: CASSALAEETQYF.

V is TRBV7-2 and J is TRBJ2-7; D is ambiguous. Looked up from germline, CDR1 is SGHTA and CDR2 is FQGNSA. CDR3 length: 14 residues. V lost 5 bases, J lost 4 bases, and 15 bases lay in between. Here the CDR3 reads CASSPDGIAYEQYF. CDR3 sequence (DNA): TGTGCCAGCAGCCCTGATGGGATTGCTTACGAGCAGTACTTC.

The chain has TRBV29-1 and TRBJ1-2; TRBD1 might be the D (5 bases). Germline CDR1 SQVTM, CDR2 ANQGSEA. Trimming cost V 4 bases and J 7 bases, with 16 bases left between them. CDR3 length: 13 amino acids. DNA of the CDR3: TGCAGCGTTGCCACGGTCAGTGGGGGTGGCTACACCTTC. Translation: CSVATVSGGGYTF.

J is TRBJ2-7 and V is TRBV2, with D unclear. Germline CDR1 SNHLY, CDR2 FYNNEI. The length of the CDR3 is 12 residues. V was trimmed by 4 bases and J by 3 bases, leaving 7 bases between them. CDR3 protein: CASSGADYEQYF. The CDR3 DNA sequence: TGTGCCAGCAGTGGCGCAGACTACGAGCAGTACTTC. The variable domain in full, with the rest retrieved from reference TRBV2 and TRBJ2-7, is EPEVTQTPSHQVTQMGQEVILRCVPISNHLYFYWYRQILGQKVEFLVSFYNNEISEKSEIFDDQFSVERPDGSNFTLKIRSTKLEDSAMYFCASSGADYEQYFGPGTRLTVT.

The chain carries TRBV18 and TRBJ2-3; 13 bases align to TRBD2. The germline gives CDR1 KGHSH, CDR2 LQKENI. V lost 4 bases to trimming and J lost 0 bases; unmatched junction nucleotides: 7. The CDR3 covers 18 residues. CDR3 DNA: TGTGCCAGCTCACTTGGACTAGCGGGGGCTTCTAGCACAGATACGCAGTATTTT. This codes for CASSLGLAGASSTDTQYF.

The rearrangement uses TRBV3-1 and TRBJ1-1; no reliable D call. Trimming took off 1 base at V and 7 bases at J, with 7 bases between the two ends. CDR3 length: 12 amino acids. The germline gives CDR1 LGHDT, CDR2 YNNKEL (reference sequence). CDR3 protein: CASSQADGEAFF. The CDR3 bases are TGTGCCAGCAGCCAAGCGGACGGTGAAGCTTTCTTT.

The V call is TRBV24-1, the J call TRBJ2-3; D not resolved. This CDR3 has 13 amino acids. Trimming removed 3 bases at V and 5 bases at J, with 8 bases between. Germline lookup yields CDR1 KGHDR and CDR2 SFDVKD. The CDR3 sequence: CATSDMTGDTQYF. CDR3 bases: TGTGCCACCAGTGATATGACGGGAGATACGCAGTATTTT.

This chain links TRBV5-6 with TRBJ2-3; 7 bases agree with TRBD2. The CDR3 spans 14 residues. Germline assignment: CDR1 SGHDT and CDR2 YYEEEE. After removal of 3 bases from V and 2 bases from J, the junction contained 3 bases not matched to a gene. The CDR3 here is CASSSRGTTDTQYF. DNA for the CDR3: TGTGCCAGCAGCTCGCGGGGGACCACAGATACGCAGTATTTT.

CDR3 DNA sequence: TGCAGTGCTCCGGGTAATCAGCCCCAGCATTTT. It is translated as CSAPGNQPQHF. This chain uses TRBV20-1 with TRBJ1-5, with D unclear. The CDR3 loop spans 11 amino acids. From germline, CDR1 is DFQATT and CDR2 SNEGSKA (reference sequence). Trimming removed 5 bases from V and 4 bases from J, with 6 bases in between.

This sequence joins TRBV3-1 and TRBJ1-6; D uncertain. In germline, CDR1 is LGHDT, CDR2 YNNKEL (reference sequence). Trimming took off 1 base at V and 10 bases at J, with 8 bases between the two ends. The CDR3 consists of 13 residues. As DNA, the CDR3 is TGTGCCAGCAGCCAAGTTGACGAATCACCCCTCCACTTT. It specifies CASSQVDESPLHF. The variable domain in full, completed from reference TRBV3-1 and TRBJ1-6, reads DTAVSQTPKYLVTQMGNDKSIKCEQNLGHDTMYWYKQDSKKFLKIMFSYNNKELIINETVPNRFSPKSPDKAHLNLHINSLELGDSAVYFCASSQVDESPLHFGNGTRLTVT.